This T cell receptor beta chain was captured by sequencing in a study of blood T cell repertoires in COVID-19. The overall study: Sites across the United States, Italy and Spain contributed samples from acute and convalescent COVID-19. PBMCs, B-cell-depleted T cells, or T cells were the source of the cDNA or gDNA that made up the material.

V shed 8 bases, J shed 3 bases, and the junction held 2 bases outside the gene matches. CDR1 is SGHTA and CDR2 is FQGNSA in the germline V gene. The CDR3 contains 14 residues. Under the authors' procedure: Amplification of reference gene primers was used by the study to estimate nucleated cell counts. Sequencing used immunoSEQ multiplex PCR; TCRdb keeps in-frame clones, though not all of them. V and J calls and clone size come straight from that table; D and trimming were deduced from the DNA. The sample has 150,000 to 200,000 clones; under 85% are singletons. The source of this sequence is a woman of 80 years or more with acute or convalescent COVID-19. The specimen sequenced was peripheral blood. The chain couples TRBV7-2 to TRBJ2-1; the match to TRBD2 covers 12 bases. CDR3 in DNA: TGTGCCAGCTTACTAGCGGGGGGCTACAATGAGCAGTTCTTC. Translation gives CASLLAGGYNEQFF. Supplemented by reference TRBV7-2 and TRBJ2-1, the full variable domain reads GAGVSQSPSNKVTEKGKDVELRCDPISGHTALYWYRQSLGQGLEFLIYFQGNSAPDKSGLPSDRFSAERTGGSVSTLTIQRTQQEDSAVYLCASLLAGGYNEQFFGPGTRLTVL.